Each of the 8 T cell receptor beta chains below was sequenced from the same sample in a study of blood T cells in healthy people across ages. It was with a sample-barcoded 5' primer and a J-beta primer mix that a second PCR of about 6 to 11 cycles was run. Using its own MiXCR run on the 5' RACE reads, TCRdb lists one record per CDR3 protein. The profile shows approximately 490,000 distinct CDR3 sequences, 24% of them singletons. These data were also filed under a second study, of T cells of mothers and their children.

Sequencing input: blood. These receptors were obtained from a boy aged 5-17 years in good health.

The V and J genes are TRBV7-9 and TRBJ2-5, with unresolved D. CDR3 length: 14 amino acids. Per the germline V gene, CDR1 is SEHNR and CDR2 is FQNEAQ (reference sequence). Trimming removed 5 bases at V and 1 base at J, with 11 bases between. The CDR3 spells CASSETKLQETQYF. Written as DNA, the CDR3 is TGTGCCAGCAGCGAAACTAAACTCCAAGAGACCCAGTACTTC.

This clonotype has a handful of counts. This chain joins TRBV29-1 and TRBJ2-7, with D perhaps matching TRBD2 (7 bases). Germline V lookup: CDR1 SQVTM, CDR2 ANQGSEA. CDR3 length: 15 residues. V lost 4 bases and J lost 5, with 21 bases in between. This CDR3 is CSVARSGDGGHEQYF. In DNA form, the CDR3 reads TGCAGCGTTGCTAGGAGCGGAGACGGGGGGCACGAGCAGTACTTC.

V gene TRBV10-3 combines with J gene TRBJ2-1; unclear D gene. V shed 6 bases and J shed 3 bases, with 18 bases lying between them. The CDR3 runs to 16 residues. Germline CDR1 reads ENHRY; CDR2 reads SYGVKD. The DNA of the CDR3 is TGTGCCATCAGCGTCCATCCCGTCCTCCTCTACAATGAGCAGTTCTTC. Residues: CAISVHPVLLYNEQFF.

The table lists this clonotype with a few counts. J is TRBJ1-1 and V is TRBV27; D ambiguous. CDR3 length: 13 amino acids. V was cut by 2 bases and J by 3 bases, with 7 bases left in between. Germline CDR1 is MNHEY and CDR2 is SMNVEV (reference sequence). The CDR3 sequence is CASSLGIYTEAFF. The CDR3 region has the DNA TGTGCCAGCAGTTTAGGTATCTACACTGAAGCTTTCTTT.

This clonotype was counted between two and nine times. The chain employs TRBV10-3 and TRBJ1-5, with D uncertain. From germline, CDR1 is ENHRY and CDR2 SYGVKD. Trimming removed 6 bases from V and 7 bases from J, with 19 bases in between. The CDR3 is made up of 15 amino acids. CDR3 protein: CAISAGARLRQPQHF. CDR3 nucleotides: TGTGCCATCAGCGCCGGAGCCCGCCTAAGGCAGCCCCAGCATTTT.

The V call is TRBV20-1, the J call TRBJ2-2; D is perhaps TRBD2 (5 bases). Germline CDR1 DFQATT, CDR2 SNEGSKA (reference sequence). This CDR3 comprises 14 residues. Trimming left V 1 base short and J 0 bases short, with 6 bases between. CDR3 protein: CSARVGANTGELFF. The CDR3 region has the DNA TGCAGTGCTAGAGTCGGGGCGAACACCGGGGAGCTGTTTTTT.

In this sample, this clonotype turned up a few times. The CDR3 DNA reads TGTGCCAGCAGTTTGCTTGGTAGCGGGGGGCGAGGCGAGCAGTTCTTC. Encoded protein: CASSLLGSGGRGEQFF. V gene TRBV28 combines with J gene TRBJ2-1; TRBD2 agrees at 10 bases. CDR1 is MDHEN and CDR2 is SYDVKM in the germline V gene. The CDR3 length is 16 residues. The V gene end was trimmed by 3 bases and the J gene end by 10 bases; junction bases not matched to a gene: 12.

V is TRBV5-1 and J is TRBJ1-1, with D perhaps matching TRBD1 (6 bases). V lost 0 bases, J lost 3 bases, and 12 bases lay in between. The CDR3 runs to 15 residues. Germline loops: CDR1 SGHRS, CDR2 YFSETQ. The CDR3 DNA reads as TGCGCCAGCAGCTTGGAACTCGGGGGGCACACTGAAGCTTTCTTT. This translates into CASSLELGGHTEAFF.